Described below is a single T cell receptor beta chain sequence and its context. The target antigen is unknown. This specimen comes from a study of blood T cells in healthy people across ages. The CDR3 has 16 amino acids. Germline trimming cut 7 bases from V and 0 bases from J; bases unmatched to any gene: 7. In germline, CDR1 is MNHNS, CDR2 SASEGT. General study results and limits: Higher diversity, along with more naive CD4+ cells, distinguished long-lived donors from aged donors. Diversity figures based on one million T cells were deemed too low.

Using a J-beta primer mix together with a sample-barcoded 5' primer, a second PCR was run for roughly 6 to 11 cycles. Every sample gave at least 2.5 million paired-end reads containing CDR3. TCRdb used MiXCR to reprocess the 5' RACE reads, holding one entry per CDR3 protein. The sample gives 780,000 or so distinct CDR3 sequences, more than 50% of which show up once; 20% to 30% is in the top ten. Specimen: blood. The J gene is TRBJ1-5, the V gene TRBV6-1; 9 nucleotides match TRBD1. This clonotype originated in a man aged 40-55 years in good health. The CDR3 coding sequence is TGTGCCAGCACCGGGGGACAGGGCTATAGCAATCAGCCCCAGCATTTT. Translation gives CASTGGQGYSNQPQHF.